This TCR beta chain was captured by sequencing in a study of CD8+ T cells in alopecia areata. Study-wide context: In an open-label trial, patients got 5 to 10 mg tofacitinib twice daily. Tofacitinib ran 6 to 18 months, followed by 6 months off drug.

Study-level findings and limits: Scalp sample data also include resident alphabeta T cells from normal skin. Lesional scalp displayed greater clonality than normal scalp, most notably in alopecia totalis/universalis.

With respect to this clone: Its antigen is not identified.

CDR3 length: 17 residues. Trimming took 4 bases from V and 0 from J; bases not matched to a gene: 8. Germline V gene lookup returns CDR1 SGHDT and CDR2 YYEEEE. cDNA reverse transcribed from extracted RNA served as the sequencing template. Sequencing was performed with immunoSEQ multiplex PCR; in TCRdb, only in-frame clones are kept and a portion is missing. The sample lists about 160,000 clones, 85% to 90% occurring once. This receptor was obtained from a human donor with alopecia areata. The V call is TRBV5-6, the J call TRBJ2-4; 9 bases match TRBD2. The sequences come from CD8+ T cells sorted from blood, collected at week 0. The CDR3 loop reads CASSASGTSLAKNIQYF. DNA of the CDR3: TGTGCCAGCAGCGCTAGCGGGACCTCTTTAGCCAAAAACATTCAGTACTTC.